This T cell receptor beta chain was profiled in a study of Graves' ophthalmopathy and Graves' hyperthyroidism. V dropped 4 bases and J dropped 7; count of bases not matched to a gene: 11. CDR3 size: 16 residues. Per germline, CDR1 LGHDT and CDR2 YNNKEL (reference sequence). Transcripts of RNA were the source for amplifying TCR beta CDR3 regions. First-round RT-PCR employed HTBI primers, with a second-round multiplex PCR after it. TCRdb re-called the multiplex PCR reads through MiXCR, storing one row per CDR3 protein. The table includes about 740,000 distinct CDR3 sequences, 40% detected once. There are a few counts of this clonotype. Ophthalmopathy cases showed moderate-to-severe activity, scoring CAS ≥3 and NOSPECS ≥4, with duration under 3 months. Someone took the PBMCs out of 10 ml of fresh peripheral blood.

This chain joins TRBV3-1 and TRBJ2-1; 9 bases agree with TRBD2. Sequencing was performed on peripheral blood. The receptor's source is an adult man with Graves' ophthalmopathy. The chain's CDR3 is CASSLGSIAGVNEQFF. In DNA, the CDR3 is TGTGCCAGCAGCCTGGGGTCAATAGCGGGGGTGAATGAGCAGTTCTTC.